Below, 3 T cell receptor beta chains from the same sample are listed, as sequenced in a study of sequential checkpoint blockade in melanoma. Profiling relied on immunoSEQ multiplex PCR, and the TCRdb table lists in-frame clones only, not all of them. The sample contains more than 30,000 clones, roughly 32% of which appear only once. Noted treatment: randomized to nivolumab then ipilimumab (arm A) or the reverse (arm B). Source: tumor tissue (inferred from file names), taken from a patient given nivolumab and ipilimumab in sequence. The receptor source for this set is a human donor with melanoma.

This clone turned up a few times. The DNA of the CDR3 is TGCGCCAGCAGTGAGTCGAAGGGCAGGGGTTTGGTCGAGCAGTACTTC. Translating gives CASSESKGRGLVEQYF. V is TRBV10-2 and J is TRBJ2-7; a weak D match, TRBD1 (6 bases). The V end was cut by 0 bases, the J end by 6 bases, with 18 bases between. The germline CDR1 and CDR2 sequences are WSHSY and SAAADI. CDR3 length: 16 amino acids.

The rearrangement links TRBV9 to TRBJ2-5; D assignment may be TRBD1 or TRBD2 (5 bases each). The CDR3 has 14 amino acids. V was shortened by 5 bases and J by 2 bases, with 13 bases between the two germline ends. The germline gives CDR1 SGDLS, CDR2 YYNGEE. The CDR3 DNA reads as TGTGCCAGCAGTCGGGGCCGGGTTCAAGAGACCCAGTACTTC. Its protein is CASSRGRVQETQYF.

This clone has a handful of counts. The V gene is TRBV15, the J gene TRBJ2-7; D may be TRBD1 (6 bases). Germline CDR1 reads LNHNV; CDR2 reads YYDKDF (reference sequence). V was cut by 1 base and J by 6 bases, with 13 bases left in between. CDR3 length equals 14 residues. The CDR3 protein is CATSRAGAWGEQYF. In DNA, the CDR3 is TGTGCCACCAGCAGAGCAGGGGCGTGGGGCGAGCAGTACTTC.